The TCR beta chain under discussion was sequenced for a study of neurological immune-mediated disorders. Points from the study as a whole: The greatest TCR clonal expansion occurred in HTLV-1-associated myelopathy and the least in multiple sclerosis, which fell below healthy controls.

Each TCR transcript was tagged with a 10-nucleotide random UMI during 5'RACE. TCRdb re-analysed the 5' RACE reads in MiXCR, keeping a single row per CDR3 protein. The sample comprises fewer than 40,000 distinct CDR3 sequences, less than 15% of which are singletons, and approximately 2.3% rests with the top ten. This clonotype has ten or more counts. Its antigen is undetermined. Time point defined: longitudinal time-point 2. The study built unsorted libraries from 2 million PBMCs kept at -80 C. Sequencing used PBMCs. The clonotype originates from a woman aged 40 to 55 in good health.

In nucleotides, the CDR3 is TGTGCCAGCAGAGGGACAGGCAATCAGCCCCAGCATTTT. It translates to CASRGTGNQPQHF. The gene calls are TRBV12-3 or TRBV12-4 and TRBJ1-5; 7 nucleotides match TRBD1. V lost 6 bases to trimming and J lost 2 bases; unmatched junction nucleotides: 1. The CDR3 sequence is 13 residues long.